These 2 T cell receptor beta chains were all obtained from the same sample, sequenced in a study of breast tumors, draining lymph nodes, adjacent tissues. Breast cancer patients provided tissue from their axillary draining lymph nodes. MiXCR, applied by TCRdb to the multiplex PCR reads, yields one record per CDR3 protein. The sample contains 200,000 to 300,000 distinct CDR3 sequences, more than 30% of which appear only once. The source material was axillary lymph node tissue. The source of these receptors is a female donor with breast cancer. Some clones in this sample may be carry-over from other donors' samples.

This clonotype was seen many times. The rearrangement links TRBV2 to TRBJ2-1; 9 bases fit TRBD1. Unmatched junction bases numbered 6, after V lost 5 bases and J lost 7 bases. This CDR3 region has 14 residues. Looked up from germline, CDR1 is SNHLY and CDR2 is FYNNEI. The CDR3 DNA is TGTGCCAGCAGTAGGACAGGGGAGGGGAATGAGCAGTTCTTC. Amino acids: CASSRTGEGNEQFF.

The table lists this clonotype with many counts. V usage is TRBV29-1 and J usage is TRBJ2-7, with D possibly matching TRBD1 (6 bases). In germline, CDR1 is SQVTM, CDR2 ANQGSEA. The ends were cut back, 5 bases at V and 2 bases at J, with 16 bases in the middle. CDR3 length: 14 amino acids. This chain's CDR3 is CSVCLDRNAYEQYF. The CDR3 DNA reads TGCAGCGTTTGCCTCGACAGGAATGCCTACGAGCAGTACTTC.